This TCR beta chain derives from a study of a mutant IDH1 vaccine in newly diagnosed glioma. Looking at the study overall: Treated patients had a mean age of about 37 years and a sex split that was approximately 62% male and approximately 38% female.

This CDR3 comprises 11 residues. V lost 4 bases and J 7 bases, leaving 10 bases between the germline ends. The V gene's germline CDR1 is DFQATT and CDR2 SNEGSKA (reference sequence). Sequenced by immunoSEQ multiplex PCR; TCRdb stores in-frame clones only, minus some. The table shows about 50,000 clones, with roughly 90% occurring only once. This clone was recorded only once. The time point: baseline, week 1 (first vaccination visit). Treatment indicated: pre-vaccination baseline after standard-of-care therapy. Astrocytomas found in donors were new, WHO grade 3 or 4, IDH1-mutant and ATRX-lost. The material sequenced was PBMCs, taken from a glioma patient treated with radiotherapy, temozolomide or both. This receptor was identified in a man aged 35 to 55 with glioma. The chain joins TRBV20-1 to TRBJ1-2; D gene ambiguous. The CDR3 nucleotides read TGCAGTGCTACTGACAAGGGTGGCTACACCTTC. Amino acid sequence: CSATDKGGYTF.